This T cell receptor (beta chain) stems from a study of shared clonotypes between healthy human individuals (dated by TCRdb to about 2020). Background on the whole study: The cohort included three men and a couple of women between 18 and 49 years of age. Blood TCR repertoires of roughly five healthy adults were deeply sequenced to estimate repertoire size and the extent of clonotype sharing between individuals. To increase sequencing depth and limit assay-specific biases, different laboratories used diverse techniques to prepare libraries and sequence TCR repertoires. Between about 0.8 and 9 billion PBMCs per donor were obtained by leukapheresis. General findings and caveats noted by the study authors: Because the study included only a small number of donors, the genetic and exposure-history diversity represented was limited. Pairwise subsampling indicated that sequencing depth was expected to affect the degree of clonotype sharing among donors. Sampling was limited to blood, and TCR repertoires in tissue likely differ from TCR repertoires in blood.

TCR CDR3 regions were amplified from genomic DNA by multiplex PCR using the deep immunoSEQ assay. Extracted genomic DNA from each cell subset was spread evenly across all wells of several immunoSEQ 96-well plates, with each plate serving as a replicate. For unsorted PBMC, approximately 300 ng of genomic DNA, equivalent to about 30,000 T cell genomes, went into each replicate PCR. Ten immunoSEQ deep assay plates were used to sequence the unsorted PBMC genomic DNA. Purified libraries were quantified with a Qubit 3.0 fluorometer, sized on a Bioanalyzer 2100, and re-quantified with the KAPA Library Quantification kit. Every immunoSEQ 96-well plate was sequenced on a dedicated single-read 150-cycle Illumina NextSeq 550 flow cell. Per the original workflow: The immunoSEQ output contained only junctional sequences without quality scores, so filtering could not match that applied to full-length reads. To assign V/J genes and CDR3, sequences were annotated using PyIR, a Python wrapper for IgBLAST v1.9, with IMGT germline references. Reads with weak V/J assignments (E-value above 1e-6), missing CDR3, stop codons, out-of-frame junctions, or ambiguous translated residues were removed. V3J clonotypes were defined as sequences sharing the same inferred V gene, J gene, and CDR3 amino acid sequence. To compute the percentage overlap between repertoires, the number of shared unique clonotypes was divided by the size of the smaller repertoire. Repertoire richness was assessed with RTK rarefaction, the Chao1 estimator, and Recon v2.1 estimates of unobserved clonotypes. Not all clones reach the TCRdb copy of this immuneACCESS table, which keeps in-frame sequences only. Checked studies attribute under half of the gap to unresolved V genes and leave the rest unexplained. V, J and clone size are taken as reported in that table, and D and trimming were inferred from the DNA itself. This sample lists 450,000 to 500,000 clones; more than 65% were detected once. Clones ranked in the top ten supply roughly 13% of the sample.

The donors were healthy, HIV-negative adults with no recently reported acute infections or vaccinations. Only Caucasian adults living in Nashville, Tennessee, USA were represented among the donors. For unsorted samples, tens of millions of PBMCs were counted, and genomic DNA was extracted using the QIAamp DNA Blood Mini kit. Blood was collected by leukapheresis, and PBMCs were isolated by Ficoll-Histopaque density gradient centrifugation and then cryopreserved in liquid nitrogen vapor phase. Reading from cysteine to phenylalanine, the CDR3 counts 18 amino acids. CDR3 DNA only is kept here, 54 bases in frame from base 1. CDR1 SGHNT and CDR2 YYREEE were looked up in the germline V gene (reference sequence). A distance of 24 bases separates the germline ends of V and J, which lose 7 bases and 4 bases respectively. As for this clone: The clone's antigen remains unknown. The likely explanation is a read error, given a far larger clone one base away.

This sequence was found in a middle-aged woman in good health. Some clones in this sample may be carry-over from other donors' samples. Sequenced material: PBMCs. Recombination connected TRBV5-4 to TRBJ2-6; the D gene remains uncertain. The sequence in DNA is TGTGCCAGCGGCTCCGCTGATCGACCCGCCGGGGGGGCCAACGTCCTGACTTTC. Its protein product is CASGSADRPAGGANVLTF. Where the CDR3 stops, the reference TRBV5-4 and TRBJ2-6 genes take over; the full variable domain is ETGVTQSPTHLIKTRGQQVTLRCSSQSGHNTVSWYQQALGQGPQFIFQYYREEENGRGNFPPRFSGLQFPNYSSELNVNALELDDSALYLCASGSADRPAGGANVLTFGAGSRLTVL.